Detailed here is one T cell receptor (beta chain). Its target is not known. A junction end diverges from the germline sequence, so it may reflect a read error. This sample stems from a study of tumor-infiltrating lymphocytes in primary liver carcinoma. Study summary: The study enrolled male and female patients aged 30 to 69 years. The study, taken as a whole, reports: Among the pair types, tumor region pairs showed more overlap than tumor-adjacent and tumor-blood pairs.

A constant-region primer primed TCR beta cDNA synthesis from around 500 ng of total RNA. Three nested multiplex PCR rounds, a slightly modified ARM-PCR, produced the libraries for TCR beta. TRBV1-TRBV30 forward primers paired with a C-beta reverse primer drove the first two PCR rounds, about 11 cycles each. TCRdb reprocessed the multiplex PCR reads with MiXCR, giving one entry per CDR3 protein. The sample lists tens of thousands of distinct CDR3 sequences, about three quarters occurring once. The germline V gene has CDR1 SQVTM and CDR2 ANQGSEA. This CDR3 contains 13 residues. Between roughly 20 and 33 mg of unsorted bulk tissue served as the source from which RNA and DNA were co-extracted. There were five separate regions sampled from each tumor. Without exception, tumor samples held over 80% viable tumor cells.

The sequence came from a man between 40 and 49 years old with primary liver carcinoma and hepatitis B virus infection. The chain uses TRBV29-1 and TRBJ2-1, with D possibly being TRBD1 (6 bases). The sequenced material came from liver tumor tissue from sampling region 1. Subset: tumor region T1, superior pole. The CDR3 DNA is TGCAGCGTTGAAGGGACAGTGGGGAATGATCAGTTCTTC. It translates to CSVEGTVGNDQFF.